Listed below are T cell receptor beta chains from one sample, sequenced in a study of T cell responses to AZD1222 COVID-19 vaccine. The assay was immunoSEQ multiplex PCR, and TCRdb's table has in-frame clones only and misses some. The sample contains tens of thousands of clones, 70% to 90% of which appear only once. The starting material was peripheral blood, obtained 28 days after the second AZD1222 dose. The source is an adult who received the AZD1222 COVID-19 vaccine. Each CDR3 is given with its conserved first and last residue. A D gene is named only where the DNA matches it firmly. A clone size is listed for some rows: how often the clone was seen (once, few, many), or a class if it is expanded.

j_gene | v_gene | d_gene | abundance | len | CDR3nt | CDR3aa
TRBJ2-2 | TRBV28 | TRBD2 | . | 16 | TGTGCCAGCAGCAGACTAGCGGGAGGGGACACCGGGGAGCTGTTTTTT | CASSRLAGGDTGELFF
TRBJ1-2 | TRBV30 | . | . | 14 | TGTGCCTGGAGGAAAGATCAGGCAGACTATGGCTACACCTTC | CAWRKDQADYGYTF
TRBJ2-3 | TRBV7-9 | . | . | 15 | TGTGCCAGCAGCTCTGGACCCGAGGGGGCAGATACGCAGTATTTT | CASSSGPEGADTQYF
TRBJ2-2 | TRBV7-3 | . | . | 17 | TGTGCCAGCAGCTTGGGCGGAGTGAACGCGAACACCGGGGAGCTGTTTTTT | CASSLGGVNANTGELFF
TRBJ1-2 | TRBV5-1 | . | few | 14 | TGCGCCAGCAGCCCAATGCAGGGGAACTATGGCTACACCTTC | CASSPMQGNYGYTF
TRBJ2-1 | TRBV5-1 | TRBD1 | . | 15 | TGCGCCAGCAGCTTTGGGGACAGGAACTACAATGAGCAGTTCTTC | CASSFGDRNYNEQFF
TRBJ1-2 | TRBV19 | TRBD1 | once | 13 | TGTGCCAGTTCGGAGTTTGGGACAGGGATTTACACCTTC | CASSEFGTGIYTF
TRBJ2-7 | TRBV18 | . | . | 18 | TGTGCCAGCTCACCCTCGATCGGCGGGACGGGCTCATGGTACGAGCAGTACTTC | CASSPSIGGTGSWYEQYF
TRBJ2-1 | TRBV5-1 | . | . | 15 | TGCGCCAGCAGCTTGGATGCGGGAACCTACAATGAGCAGTTCTTC | CASSLDAGTYNEQFF
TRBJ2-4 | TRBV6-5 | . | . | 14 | TGTGCCAGCAGATCGACCGGAGCCAAAAACATTCAGTACTTC | CASRSTGAKNIQYF
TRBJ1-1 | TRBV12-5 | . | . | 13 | TGTGCTAGTGGTTCGCAGCTGAACACTGAAGCTTTCTTT | CASGSQLNTEAFF
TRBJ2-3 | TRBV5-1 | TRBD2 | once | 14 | TGCGCCAGCAGCGGCGGACTAGGAACAGATACGCAGTATTTT | CASSGGLGTDTQYF
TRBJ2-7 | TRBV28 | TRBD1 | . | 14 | TGTGCCAGCGGCTCGGACAGGGACCTTTACGAGCAGTACTTC | CASGSDRDLYEQYF
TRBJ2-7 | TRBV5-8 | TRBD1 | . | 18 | TGTGCCAGCAGCAAAGACAGGGGCGGGGTTCCTAGCTCCTACGAGCAGTACTTC | CASSKDRGGVPSSYEQYF
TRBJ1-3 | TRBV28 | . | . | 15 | TGTGCCAGCAGTTTAGGACACCGCTCTGGAAACACCATATATTTT | CASSLGHRSGNTIYF
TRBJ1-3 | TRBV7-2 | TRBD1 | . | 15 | TGTGCCAGCAGAGTCGACAGGGCTTCTGGAAACACCATATATTTT | CASRVDRASGNTIYF
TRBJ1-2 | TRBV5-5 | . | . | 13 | TGTGCCAGCAGCTTGGGTACTAACTATGGCTACACCTTC | CASSLGTNYGYTF
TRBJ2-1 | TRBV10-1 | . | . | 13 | TGCGCCAGCAGTGAGTCTGGCGGAGCTGAGCAGTTCTTC | CASSESGGAEQFF
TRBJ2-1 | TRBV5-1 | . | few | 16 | TGCGCCAGCAGCTTGACTAGTAGTCGGGGATACAATGAGCAGTTCTTC | CASSLTSSRGYNEQFF
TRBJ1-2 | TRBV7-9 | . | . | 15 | TGTGCCAGCAGCCAAGGGAACGGCAGGGGAGGTGGCTACACCTTC | CASSQGNGRGGGYTF
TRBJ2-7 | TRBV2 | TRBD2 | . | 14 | TGTGCCAGCAGTGAAGGACTAGCGGCGGACGAGCAGTACTTC | CASSEGLAADEQYF
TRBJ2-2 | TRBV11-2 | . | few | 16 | TGTGCCAGCAGCTTAATTGGTGGGGATCCCACCGGGGAGCTGTTTTTT | CASSLIGGDPTGELFF
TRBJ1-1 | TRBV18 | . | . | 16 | TGTGCCAGCTCCTCCGCCTCAGGGTTTGGGAACACTGAAGCTTTCTTT | CASSSASGFGNTEAFF
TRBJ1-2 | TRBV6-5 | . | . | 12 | TGTGCCAGCAGTTACGACGGTTATGGCTACACCTTC | CASSYDGYGYTF
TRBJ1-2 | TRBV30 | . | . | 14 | TGTGCCTGGAGCCCCGAACCCACCATCTATGGCTACACCTTC | CAWSPEPTIYGYTF
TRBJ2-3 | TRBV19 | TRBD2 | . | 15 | TGTGCCAGTAGTGTTACTAGCGGGAGTGCAGATACGCAGTATTTT | CASSVTSGSADTQYF
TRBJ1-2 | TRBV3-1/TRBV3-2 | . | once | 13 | TGTGCCAGCAGCCAGGCACGGAACTATGGCTACACCTTC | CASSQARNYGYTF